Sequencing of this T cell receptor (beta chain) was carried out in a study of blood T cell repertoires in COVID-19. Study as a whole: Researchers got acute and convalescent COVID-19 samples from the United States, Italy and Spain.

Trimming removed 0 bases at V and 4 bases at J, with 10 bases between. Germline lookup yields CDR1 SGHNT and CDR2 YYREEE (reference sequence). This CDR3 has 14 residues. Per the original methods: The authors estimated nucleated cell counts from reference gene primer amplification. The protocol was immunoSEQ multiplex PCR, while the TCRdb copy is restricted to in-frame clones and leaves out a portion. V and J calls and clone size are those listed in that table; D and trimming were worked out from the DNA. This sample has 20,000 to 25,000 clones, with about 90% found just once. This clonotype was obtained from a man aged 70 or older with active COVID-19. The rearrangement uses TRBV5-4 and TRBJ2-5; tentative D call: TRBD2 (5 bases). The specimen sequenced was peripheral blood. The CDR3, as DNA: TGTGCCAGCAGCTTGGGTGGAGGTGTAGAGACCCAGTACTTC. Translated, it gives CASSLGGGVETQYF.